A single sample is the source of the 17 T cell receptor beta chains below, sequenced in a study of cytomegalovirus exposure and HLA in healthy donors. Amplification used 60 Vbeta primers and 13 Jbeta primers. The table came from immunoSEQ multiplex PCR; TCRdb's copy has only in-frame clones and leaves some out. Among some 200,000 clones, almost 80% were seen once, and the ten largest hold about 1.8%. Material for sequencing was PBMCs. The receptors stem from a man aged 18 to 35 in good health and CMV-seronegative.

The J gene is TRBJ2-3, the V gene TRBV5-4; 10 bases fit TRBD2. Germline V gene lookup returns CDR1 SGHNT and CDR2 YYREEE (reference sequence). V trimming: 0 bases; J trimming: 3 bases; junction bases outside the gene matches: 7. This CDR3 spans 17 amino acids. The CDR3 here is CASSLGLAGVRTDTQYF. Here the CDR3 DNA reads TGTGCCAGCAGCTTGGGGCTAGCGGGAGTGAGGACAGATACGCAGTATTTT.

The CDR3 region is CASSGQGVWAEAFF. In nucleotides, the CDR3 is TGTGCCAGCAGCGGACAGGGGGTGTGGGCTGAAGCTTTCTTT. The V call is TRBV9, the J call TRBJ1-1, with 9 bases fitting TRBD1. Unmatched junction bases numbered 6, after V lost 3 bases and J lost 6 bases. The CDR3 extends over 14 amino acids. The germline V gene encodes CDR1 SGDLS and CDR2 YYNGEE. The entire variable domain, with the rest obtained from reference TRBV9 and TRBJ1-1, is as follows: DSGVTQTPKHLITATGQRVTLRCSPRSGDLSVYWYQQSLDQGLQFLIQYYNGEERAKGNILERFSAQQFPDLHSELNLSSLELGDSALYFCASSGQGVWAEAFFGQGTRLTVV.

The rearrangement links TRBV19 to TRBJ2-1; 8 bases fit TRBD2. Germline V gene data show CDR1 as LNHDA and CDR2 as SQIVND (reference sequence). V lost 3 bases to trimming and J lost 10 bases; unmatched junction nucleotides: 8. The CDR3 sequence is 14 residues long. This CDR3 reads CASSMGRGVGEQFF. The CDR3 coding sequence is TGTGCCAGTAGTATGGGGCGGGGGGTAGGGGAGCAGTTCTTC.

The V and J genes are TRBV7-3 and TRBJ2-3; 7 bases align to TRBD1. Germline V gene sequence: CDR1 SGHTA, CDR2 FQGTGA. This CDR3 spans 14 amino acids. V lost 5 bases, J lost 4 bases, and 6 bases stayed unmatched. The CDR3 sequence is CASSRRQGADTQYF. The CDR3 nucleotides are TGTGCCAGCAGCAGGAGACAGGGTGCAGATACGCAGTATTTT. The full variable domain, rest sourced from reference TRBV7-3 and TRBJ2-3, is GAGVSQTPSNKVTEKGKYVELRCDPISGHTALYWYRQSLGQGPEFLIYFQGTGAADDSGLPNDRFFAVRPEGSVSTLKIQRTERGDSAVYLCASSRRQGADTQYFGPGTRLTVL.

This chain uses TRBV7-2 with TRBJ2-7; the match to TRBD2 covers 7 bases. The CDR3 runs 17 residues. Germline V CDR1 and CDR2: SGHTA, FQGNSA. V was pared by 2 bases and J by 3 bases, with 13 bases of the junction left unmatched. DNA for the CDR3: TGTGCCAGCAGCTTACCCCAGGGACGCCCGGGAGGCTACGAGCAGTACTTC. Protein product: CASSLPQGRPGGYEQYF.

CDR3 amino acids: CASTWGQIYGYTF. The CDR3 DNA sequence: TGTGCCAGCACCTGGGGGCAGATCTATGGCTACACCTTC. The chain links TRBV28 to TRBJ1-2; D perhaps matches TRBD1 (6 bases). Germline V CDR1 and CDR2: MDHEN, SYDVKM. This CDR3 has 13 amino acids. Trimming pared 7 bases from V and 4 bases from J, leaving 13 bases between.

This clone was observed a single time. The chain uses TRBV18 and TRBJ1-1, with unresolved D. The CDR3 consists of 12 residues. The germline gives CDR1 KGHSH, CDR2 LQKENI. V lost 2 bases and J lost 7, with 8 bases in between. CDR3 in amino acids: CASSPSTVEAFF. The DNA for the CDR3 is TGTGCCAGCTCACCATCCACAGTTGAAGCTTTCTTT.

The chain is built from TRBV5-8 and TRBJ2-5, with TRBD2 identical over 7 bases. CDR3 length: 15 amino acids. With 3 bases clipped from V and 5 bases from J, the junction kept 10 bases outside the gene matches. CDR1 and CDR2 (germline): SGHTS, YDEGEE. DNA of the CDR3: TGTGCCAGCAGCTCGAGAATAGCGGGCTGGGAGACCCAGTACTTC. It codes for CASSSRIAGWETQYF. The full variable domain, in which reference TRBV5-8 and TRBJ2-5 provide the parts outside the CDR3, is EAGVTQSPTHLIKTRGQQATLRCSPISGHTSVYWYQQALGLGLQFLLWYDEGEERNRGNFPPRFSGRQFPNYSSELNVNALELEDSALYLCASSSRIAGWETQYFGPGTRLLVL.

V and J are TRBV7-2 and TRBJ2-7; 7 nucleotides agree with TRBD1. This CDR3 spans 12 amino acids. V lost 5 bases and J lost 7; bases outside the gene matches: 5. From germline, CDR1 is SGHTA and CDR2 FQGNSA. As DNA, the CDR3 is TGTGCCAGCAGCCCGCTGACAGGGGAGCAGTACTTC. Translated: CASSPLTGEQYF.

The chain recombines TRBV6-1 with TRBJ2-1; 11 bases line up with TRBD2. Trimming removed 7 bases from V and 11 bases from J; junction bases left unmatched: 19. The CDR3 loop spans 17 amino acids. In germline, CDR1 is MNHNS, CDR2 SASEGT. The CDR3 bases are TGTGCCAGCACTGAGCGGGCTAGCGGGGGGCCATATTTTCAGCAGTTCTTC. Encoded protein: CASTERASGGPYFQQFF.

The rearrangement links TRBV30 to TRBJ1-1; the D gene is possibly TRBD1 (6 bases). V gave up 5 bases and J gave up 7 bases, with 14 bases separating them. From germline, CDR1 is GTSNPN and CDR2 SVGIG (reference sequence). The CDR3 sequence is 12 residues long. CDR3 in amino acids: CAWHQGLNEAFF. CDR3 DNA: TGTGCCTGGCACCAGGGGCTGAATGAAGCTTTCTTT.

The gene calls are TRBV27 and TRBJ1-2; D not certain. The germline gives CDR1 MNHEY, CDR2 SMNVEV (reference sequence). CDR3 length equals 14 residues. V was trimmed by 1 base and J by 2 bases, leaving 8 bases between them. CDR3 sequence reads: CASSLLSGNYGYTF. The CDR3 DNA is TGTGCCAGCAGTTTATTATCAGGAAACTATGGCTACACCTTC.

The chain has TRBV7-8 and TRBJ1-1; 7 bases agree with TRBD1. J lost 1 base, V lost 2 bases, and 1 base had no gene match. The CDR3 is made up of 14 amino acids. Germline values: CDR1 SGHVS, CDR2 FQNEAQ. The CDR3: CASSLRGPNTEAFF. The CDR3, as DNA: TGTGCCAGCAGCTTAAGGGGGCCGAACACTGAAGCTTTCTTT.

This chain uses TRBV29-1 with TRBJ1-1, with TRBD1 as a possible D gene (5 bases). With 6 bases removed from V and 7 bases from J, the gap between germline ends came to 9 bases. CDR1 is SQVTM and CDR2 is ANQGSEA in the germline V gene. The CDR3 covers 10 residues. CDR3 in DNA: TGCAGCGTAGCTCAGGGTGAAGCTTTCTTT. This codes for CSVAQGEAFF.

The rearrangement joins TRBV30 to TRBJ2-1; TRBD1 aligns across 8 bases. From germline, CDR1 is GTSNPN and CDR2 SVGIG (reference sequence). The V and J ends lost 2 bases and 5 bases, in that order; junction bases with no gene match: 5. CDR3 size: 14 residues. CDR3 protein: CAWSWTGSDNEQFF. In DNA form, the CDR3 reads TGTGCCTGGAGTTGGACAGGGTCCGACAATGAGCAGTTCTTC.

The V gene is TRBV2, the J gene TRBJ2-7; 9 bases are shared with TRBD1. CDR1 and CDR2 from the germline V gene are SNHLY and FYNNEI. CDR3 length: 14 amino acids. V lost 7 bases to trimming and J lost 6 bases; unmatched junction nucleotides: 10. The CDR3 region is CASTLGQGIGEQYF. The CDR3 bases are TGTGCCAGCACTTTGGGACAGGGCATTGGCGAGCAGTACTTC. Based on the CDR3 plus reference TRBV2 and TRBJ2-7, the full variable domain is EPEVTQTPSHQVTQMGQEVILRCVPISNHLYFYWYRQILGQKVEFLVSFYNNEISEKSEIFDDQFSVERPDGSNFTLKIRSTKLEDSAMYFCASTLGQGIGEQYFGPGTRLTVT.

The chain is built from TRBV7-9 and TRBJ2-7; possibly TRBD2 for D (7 bases). Per germline, CDR1 SEHNR and CDR2 FQNEAQ (reference sequence). Trimming took 1 base from V and 5 from J, leaving 15 bases between them. The CDR3 consists of 15 residues. The CDR3 DNA sequence: TGTGCCAGCAGCTTAGACGGGCAGGGGAGGGACGAGCAGTACTTC. It codes for CASSLDGQGRDEQYF.